The following is a T cell receptor (beta chain) sequence with its context. Its specificity is unknown. Researchers ran the PCR with 60 Vbeta and 13 Jbeta primers. Original processing notes: An analysis that came later counted some 80 million unique TCR beta chains, 10 million to 12 million shared. Produced via immunoSEQ multiplex PCR; TCRdb's table is partial and in-frame only. Clonal size and the V and J genes are those of that table, whereas D and trimming came from the DNA. This sample carries about 160,000 clones, roughly 87% of them seen once, and the ten largest clones take over 1.2%. The data originate from a study of cytomegalovirus exposure and HLA in healthy donors. Points from the study as a whole: Productive rates of about 87% or about 30% were seen for most TCR beta V segments in an earlier analysis. TCR beta sequences numbering over 15,000 were associated with HLA alleles at 0.05 false discovery rate in a later analysis.

Healthy donors of bone marrow made up the group. Between the trimmed V and J ends, which lost 1 base and 0 bases, there was a span of 10 bases. CDR3 size: 15 residues. Germline lookup yields CDR1 SEHNR and CDR2 FQNEAQ (reference sequence). This receptor was obtained from a girl aged 5 to 17 in good health and CMV-seropositive. Sequenced input: PBMCs. This rearrangement joins TRBV7-9 to TRBJ2-7; D gene uncertain. The CDR3 DNA is TGTGCCAGCAGCTTAGTCACGAAGAGCTCCTACGAGCAGTACTTC. Translated, it gives CASSLVTKSSYEQYF.